Detailed here is one T cell receptor (beta chain). The data were obtained in a study of cytomegalovirus exposure and HLA in healthy donors. The data were produced by immunoSEQ multiplex PCR, yet TCRdb's version contains in-frame clones alone and is incomplete. The sample gives about 240,000 clones, more than 75% of which show up once; 0.95% to 1.5% is in the top ten. The source of this sequence is a woman in her twenties or thirties in good health and CMV-seropositive. The source material was PBMCs.

CDR3 sequence: CASSQDRYTGELFF. The CDR3 nucleotides read TGTGCCAGCTCACAAGACAGGTACACCGGGGAGCTGTTTTTT. The J gene is TRBJ2-2, the V gene TRBV18; D may be TRBD1 (6 bases). Trimming stripped 4 bases from V and 3 bases from J, with 9 bases between. Looked up from germline, CDR1 is KGHSH and CDR2 is LQKENI. The CDR3 contains 14 residues.